One and the same sample provided the 13 T cell receptor beta chains below, sequenced in a study of CD8+ T cells in alopecia areata. TCR sequencing used cDNA made by reverse transcription of extracted RNA. Sequencing used immunoSEQ multiplex PCR; TCRdb keeps in-frame clones, though not all of them. The repertoire holds about 150,000 clones, with 45% to 60% as singletons. The sequenced sample was CD8+ T cells sorted from blood, obtained at week 0. The receptors originated from a human donor with alopecia areata.

Remarks on this clone: The junction departs from the called germline gene at one end, perhaps through a read error. The chain joins TRBV7-9 to TRBJ1-1; D unresolved. Germline values: CDR1 SEHNR, CDR2 FQNEAQ (reference sequence). The CDR3 loop spans 13 amino acids. CDR3 protein: CASSQVRNAEAFF. The CDR3 nucleotides are TGCGCCAGCAGCCAAGTAAGAAACGCTGAAGCTTTCTTT. Full variable domain (remainder filled in from reference TRBV7-9 and TRBJ1-1): DTGVSQNPRHKITKRGQNVTFRCDPISEHNRLYWYRQTLGQGPEFLTYFQNEAQLEKSRLLSDRFSAERPKGSFSTLEIQRTEQGDSAMYLCASSQVRNAEAFFGQGTRLTVV.

V is TRBV15 and J is TRBJ1-5, with no clear D. The CDR3 runs to 16 residues. The germline V gene has CDR1 LNHNV and CDR2 YYDKDF (reference sequence). The V gene lost 0 bases and the J gene lost 2 bases, with 11 bases spanning the gap. The chain's CDR3 is CATSRDGVKGNQPQHF. CDR3 nucleotides: TGTGCCACCAGCAGAGATGGTGTAAAGGGCAATCAGCCCCAGCATTTT.

This chain uses TRBV2 with TRBJ2-7; 7 bases line up with TRBD1. Germline-derived CDR1 and CDR2 are SNHLY and FYNNEI. V gave up 7 bases and J gave up 2 bases; unmatched junction bases: 5. The CDR3 has 13 amino acids. The CDR3 loop is CASILGTAYEQYF. The CDR3 DNA reads TGTGCCAGCATACTTGGGACAGCCTACGAGCAGTACTTC. Full variable domain (remainder filled in from reference TRBV2 and TRBJ2-7): EPEVTQTPSHQVTQMGQEVILRCVPISNHLYFYWYRQILGQKVEFLVSFYNNEISEKSEIFDDQFSVERPDGSNFTLKIRSTKLEDSAMYFCASILGTAYEQYFGPGTRLTVT.

This clone has a single count. This sequence joins TRBV30 and TRBJ2-3, with TRBD1 matching 7 bases. The germline gives CDR1 GTSNPN, CDR2 SVGIG (reference sequence). This CDR3 has 14 amino acids. J gave up 0 bases and V 7 bases, and 7 bases lay outside the gene matches. In DNA, the CDR3 is TGTGCCTACACGACAGGGCCGAGCACAGATACGCAGTATTTT. It codes for CAYTTGPSTDTQYF.

CDR3 nucleotides: TGCAGCGTCCCGGATGTGCAGGGAAACTATGGCTACACCTTC. Its translation: CSVPDVQGNYGYTF. This chain joins TRBV29-1 and TRBJ1-2; tentative D call: TRBD1 (5 bases). The CDR3 runs 14 residues. Germline CDR1 and CDR2: SQVTM and ANQGSEA. V lost 6 bases and J lost 2, with 16 bases in between.

This clone appeared a few times. This sequence joins TRBV15 and TRBJ2-1; no definite D call. Germline V gene data show CDR1 as LNHNV and CDR2 as YYDKDF (reference sequence). This CDR3 spans 13 amino acids. V was trimmed by 0 bases and J by 5 bases, leaving 5 bases between them. CDR3 nucleotides: TGTGCCACCAGCAGAGACCGAGACAATGAGCAGTTCTTC. Translation: CATSRDRDNEQFF.

This chain links TRBV2 with TRBJ2-7; a weak D match, TRBD2 (6 bases). Trimming took 3 bases from V and 1 from J, leaving 10 bases between them. Germline V gene data show CDR1 as SNHLY and CDR2 as FYNNEI. This CDR3 is 14 amino acids long. CDR3: CASSDGAGSYEQYF. CDR3 DNA: TGTGCCAGCAGTGACGGTGCGGGGTCCTACGAGCAGTACTTC.

A few counts support this clone. The rearrangement links TRBV7-9 to TRBJ2-7; TRBD2 matches 7 bases. Germline lookup yields CDR1 SEHNR and CDR2 FQNEAQ (reference sequence). The CDR3 has 15 amino acids. The V gene end was trimmed by 4 bases and the J gene end by 2 bases; junction bases not matched to a gene: 8. The CDR3 DNA sequence: TGTGCCAGCAGCTCGGCTAGCGGATTAACCTACGAGCAGTACTTC. Amino acids: CASSSASGLTYEQYF.

V usage is TRBV13 and J usage is TRBJ2-3; D uncertain. Germline-derived CDR1 and CDR2 are PRHDT and FYEKMQ (reference sequence). With 1 base removed from V and 4 bases from J, the gap between germline ends came to 3 bases. The CDR3 covers 12 residues. CDR3 coding DNA: TGTGCCAGCAGCTTAGATCCAGATACGCAGTATTTT. Amino acid sequence: CASSLDPDTQYF.

This clone was detected only a few times. V and J are TRBV4-3 and TRBJ1-1; D perhaps matches TRBD1 (5 bases). Germline CDR1 and CDR2: LGHNA and YSLEER. Trimming shortened V by 4 bases and J by 4 bases, and 10 bases separated the two germline ends. The CDR3 extends over 13 amino acids. The CDR3 protein is CASSLREGTEAFF. In nucleotides, the CDR3 is TGCGCCAGCAGCCTCAGGGAGGGCACTGAAGCTTTCTTT.

This clone was counted between two and nine times. The V call is TRBV5-1, the J call TRBJ1-6; TRBD1 agrees at 7 bases. Germline assignment: CDR1 SGHRS and CDR2 YFSETQ. V gave up 4 bases and J gave up 0 bases; unmatched junction bases: 4. The length of the CDR3 is 16 residues. The CDR3 nucleotides are TGCGCCAGCAGCCCGGGACAGACCTCCTATAATTCACCCCTCCACTTT. Translation: CASSPGQTSYNSPLHF.

The chain is built from TRBV19 and TRBJ1-2; D is undetermined. Germline-derived CDR1 and CDR2 are LNHDA and SQIVND (reference sequence). The CDR3 covers 11 residues. V was trimmed by 5 bases and J by 7 bases, leaving 8 bases between them. The CDR3 loop reads CASSQGRGYTF. The CDR3 bases are TGTGCCAGTAGTCAAGGACGTGGCTACACCTTC.

CDR3 DNA sequence: TGTGCCTGGAGTCGGTCCATGAACACTGAAGCTTTCTTT. It codes for CAWSRSMNTEAFF. The chain uses TRBV30 and TRBJ1-1; D is unresolved. Trimming removed 2 bases at V and 0 bases at J, with 7 bases between. The germline V gene encodes CDR1 GTSNPN and CDR2 SVGIG (reference sequence). The CDR3 is made up of 13 amino acids. The entire variable domain, with the rest obtained from reference TRBV30 and TRBJ1-1, is as follows: SQTIHQWPATLVQPVGSPLSLECTVEGTSNPNLYWYRQAAGRGLQLLFYSVGIGQISSEVPQNLSASRPQDRQFILSSKKLLLSDSGFYLCAWSRSMNTEAFFGQGTRLTVV.